These T cell receptor beta chains were read from a single sample in a study of early T cells in non-severe SARS-CoV-2 infection. TCRdb re-analysed the 5' RACE reads in MiXCR, keeping a single row per CDR3 protein. In the table there are 65,000 to 95,000 distinct CDR3 sequences, less than 20% of which are singletons. Sample: whole blood. The receptor set was obtained from an adult who was a healthcare worker with PCR-confirmed SARS-CoV-2 infection or an uninfected control (not recorded which). CDR3s include the opening cysteine and the closing phenylalanine or tryptophan. A D gene is named only where the DNA matches it firmly. Clone size is shown for a subset of rows, as once, few, many or a class of expanded clone.

j_call d_call clone_size v_call cdr3_nt cdr3_aa
TRBJ2-6 TRBD1 NA TRBV28 TGTGCCAGCAGTCCTCCAGGGGGTTTTGGGTCTGGGGCCAACGTCCTGACTTTC CASSPPGGFGSGANVLTF
TRBJ2-1 TRBD2 few TRBV20-1 TGCAGTCCTCTAAGCGGGGGGAGCTCCTACAATGAGCAGTTCTTC CSPLSGGSSYNEQFF
TRBJ2-1 TRBD2 large TRBV7-6 TGTGCCAGCAGCTTAGTGCCTAGCGGGGGGAATGAGCAGTTCTTC CASSLVPSGGNEQFF
TRBJ2-2 NA NA TRBV9 TGTGCCAGCAGCGTAGATAGTTTGGGGTCAGGGGAGCTGTTTTTT CASSVDSLGSGELFF
TRBJ2-7 TRBD1 few TRBV6-6 TGTGCCAGCAGTTACGGGCGGGACAGGTCATACTTC CASSYGRDRSYF
TRBJ2-3 TRBD1 NA TRBV7-6 TGTGCCAGCAGCGGGGACAGGCCCACAGATACGCAGTATTTT CASSGDRPTDTQYF
TRBJ2-3 TRBD2 NA TRBV6-2/TRBV6-3 TGTGCCAGCAGTTACTCGACTAGCGGGACTTCCGAGGCGGATACGCAGTATTTT CASSYSTSGTSEADTQYF
TRBJ2-7 TRBD2 few TRBV6-1 TGTGCCAGCAGTGAAGCGTCGGCCGGGACTAGCGGGAGGGCCTACGAGCAGTACTTC CASSEASAGTSGRAYEQYF
TRBJ2-7 NA NA TRBV11-2 TGTGCCAGCAGCCCAGGTTGGTCCTACGAGCAGTACTTC CASSPGWSYEQYF
TRBJ1-2 NA NA TRBV3-1 TGTGCCAGCAGCCAAGACAGAGTCCTCATTGGTTATGGCTACACCTTC CASSQDRVLIGYGYTF
TRBJ1-1 NA NA TRBV7-9 TGTGCCAGCAGCTTAACGGTCCTGCGACCTGAAGCTTTCTTT CASSLTVLRPEAFF
TRBJ1-2 TRBD1 few TRBV2 TGTGCCGGCCGGGACAGGGGATACTATGGCTACACCTTC CAGRDRGYYGYTF
TRBJ1-4 TRBD1 few TRBV12-3/TRBV12-4 TGTGCCAGCAGTTCCACAGGGGTGGTTAATGAAAAACTGTTTTTT CASSSTGVVNEKLFF
TRBJ2-1 TRBD2 medium-sized TRBV7-2 TGTGCCAGCACCCGGACCGGGACTAGCGGGAGCTATGAGCAGTTCTTC CASTRTGTSGSYEQFF
TRBJ2-5 NA NA TRBV24-1 TGTGCCACCAGTAATGAGACCCAGTACTTC CATSNETQYF
TRBJ2-7 TRBD1 NA TRBV2 TGTGCCAGCAGTACGGGACAGGGGAACGAGCAGTACTTC CASSTGQGNEQYF
TRBJ2-1 NA few TRBV30 TGTGCCTGTTCTGAGACAGGCCCGTCCTACAATGAGCAGTTCTTC CACSETGPSYNEQFF
TRBJ2-3 NA NA TRBV11-3 TGTGCCAGCAGCACACAGGGGGGACTAGCCACAGATACGCAGTATTTT CASSTQGGLATDTQYF
TRBJ2-5 NA few TRBV29-1 TGCAGCGCACCGTACCGCGAAGAGACCCAGTACTTC CSAPYREETQYF
TRBJ2-1 NA many TRBV9 TGTGCCAGCAGCGTACAGGTTAGCTCCTACAATGAGCAGTTCTTC CASSVQVSSYNEQFF
TRBJ2-7 NA NA TRBV18 TGTGCCAGCTCATCGCTGGAGGTTGAGCAGTACTTC CASSSLEVEQYF
TRBJ2-7 NA NA TRBV20-1 TGCAGTGCAAAGACTAGGGGCTGGGGCGAGCAGTACTTC CSAKTRGWGEQYF
TRBJ1-4 TRBD1 NA TRBV11-2 TGTGCCAGCAGCCCCACCAACTACACAGGGGGCGGTGAAAAACTGTTTTTT CASSPTNYTGGGEKLFF
TRBJ2-7 TRBD1 few TRBV10-3 TGTGCCATCAGTGAGAAGGGGACAGGGCCCTACGAGCAGTACTTC CAISEKGTGPYEQYF
TRBJ1-2 NA NA TRBV12-2 TGTGCAAGTCGCTTAGCGGGAGAGGAGGTCAACTATGGCTACACCTTC CASRLAGEEVNYGYTF
TRBJ1-5 NA few TRBV19 TGTGCCAGTAGTATGAGCCCTTGGAGCAATCAGCCCCAGCATTTT CASSMSPWSNQPQHF
TRBJ2-1 NA NA TRBV11-3 TGTGCCAGCAGCTCGGCCGGACCGCAGTCCTTC CASSSAGPQSF
TRBJ2-2 NA NA TRBV19 TGTGCCAGCCGGGCGGAGCCGAACACCGGGGAGCTGTTTTTT CASRAEPNTGELFF
TRBJ2-1 NA few TRBV11-2 TGTGCCAGCAGCTTAGAACGGAGTCTCAATGAGCAGTTCTTC CASSLERSLNEQFF